This T cell receptor beta chain was observed in a study of shared clonotypes between healthy human individuals. Details on this clone: Its antigen is not identified.

Study-level results: Non-shared clonotypes were found to have lower generation probabilities than the clonotypes that were shared by all four of the sorted-subset donors. Memory subsets generally showed smaller estimated richness than naive subsets did.

Germline assignment: CDR1 SNHLY and CDR2 FYNNEI. This CDR3 has 15 amino acids. V lost 7 bases and J lost 6; bases outside the gene matches: 6. Clones were read by immunoSEQ multiplex PCR, and TCRdb kept only the in-frame ones, dropping some. The table has about 1 million clones, approximately 68% seen once; the top ten hold about 1.5%. V is TRBV2 and J is TRBJ2-2; TRBD2 matches 12 bases. The material sequenced was memory CD4+ T cells sorted from blood. Subset given: CD45RA-negative fraction. This receptor was identified in a young man in good health. The CDR3 spells CASNPSGGAAGELFF. The CDR3 DNA reads as TGTGCCAGCAATCCTAGCGGGGGGGCCGCCGGGGAGCTGTTTTTT.